This T cell receptor beta chain was identified during a study of blood T cell repertoires in COVID-19. Sequenced by immunoSEQ multiplex PCR; TCRdb stores in-frame clones only, minus some. The repertoire holds fewer than 200,000 clones, with around 90% as singletons. This receptor was obtained from a man aged 40-49 years with active or convalescent COVID-19. Specimen: peripheral blood.

The CDR3 protein is CASNNAPGGSYLNEQFF. CDR3 nucleotide sequence: TGTGCCAGCAACAACGCCCCAGGGGGTTCGTACCTAAATGAGCAGTTCTTC. The chain combines TRBV7-2 with TRBJ2-1; 7 bases line up with TRBD1. The length of the CDR3 is 17 residues. With V trimmed by 7 bases and J by 7 bases, 19 bases remained unmatched. CDR1 is SGHTA, CDR2 FQGNSA, per germline. Using reference TRBV7-2 and TRBJ2-1 for the parts outside the CDR3, the full variable domain is GAGVSQSPSNKVTEKGKDVELRCDPISGHTALYWYRQSLGQGLEFLIYFQGNSAPDKSGLPSDRFSAERTGGSVSTLTIQRTQQEDSAVYLCASNNAPGGSYLNEQFFGPGTRLTVL.